This T cell receptor beta chain was captured by sequencing in a study of T cells expressing NK-cell markers. Study-level findings and limits: The CD3+CD56-NKG2C+ fraction was also led by these clonotypes in several donors. For roughly 6 donors, the dominant NKG2C+ clonotypes made up roughly 1.0-7.0% of their CD8+ T cells.

In the case of this clonotype: The antigen remains undetermined.

CDR3 length: 16 residues. Germline CDR1 SGHAT, CDR2 FQNNGV. With UMIs, 5'RACE template switching was used to make TCR beta cDNA. Reanalyzing the 5' RACE reads, TCRdb keeps one entry per CDR3 protein, without DNA. Found here are 300,000 to 450,000 distinct CDR3 sequences; the top ten clones hold about 5.2%. This clonotype was sampled from a man aged 18-70 years in good health. The sample comprised blood T cells: a sorted CD56 or NKG2C T cell subset, CD4+ or CD8+ T cells, or bulk PBMC T cells (not recorded which). The chain combines TRBV11-2 with TRBJ2-5. The CDR3 sequence: CASSLSRTVFQETQYF.